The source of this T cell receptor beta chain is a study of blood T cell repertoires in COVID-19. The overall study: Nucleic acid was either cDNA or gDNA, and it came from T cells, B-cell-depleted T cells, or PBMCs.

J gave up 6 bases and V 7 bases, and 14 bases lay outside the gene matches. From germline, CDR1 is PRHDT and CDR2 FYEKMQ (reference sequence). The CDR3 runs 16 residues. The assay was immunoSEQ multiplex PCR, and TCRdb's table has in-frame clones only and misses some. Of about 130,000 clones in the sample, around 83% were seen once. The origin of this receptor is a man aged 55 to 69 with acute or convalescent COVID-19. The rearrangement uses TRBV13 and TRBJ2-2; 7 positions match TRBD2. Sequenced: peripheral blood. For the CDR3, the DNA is TGTGCCAGCACCGACAGCGGGGCAGGCGGGGCCGGGGAGCTGTTTTTT. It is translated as CASTDSGAGGAGELFF.